This record looks at one TCR beta chain sequence and its context. Using immunoSEQ multiplex PCR, the repertoire was profiled, and TCRdb retains in-frame clones only, with some absent. The table has tens of thousands of clones, about 89% seen once; the top ten hold 9.5% to 10%. This entry is derived from a study of control samples from healthy donors and cancer patients. CDR1 is KGHDR, CDR2 SFDVKD, per germline. This CDR3 has 14 amino acids. V was cut by 7 bases and J by 1 base, with 12 bases left in between. Sample: PBMCs. This receptor was obtained from a woman aged 50 to 60 with colorectal cancer. This rearrangement joins TRBV24-1 to TRBJ1-1, with a tentative D call TRBD1 (5 bases). The CDR3 coding sequence is TGTGCCACCAGCTCACCGGGGCCGAACACTGAAGCTTTCTTT. Translating gives CATSSPGPNTEAFF.